A single T cell receptor (beta chain) is shown here with its context. Its antigen is undetermined. Trimming pared 3 bases from V and 5 bases from J, leaving 4 bases between. This CDR3 region has 10 residues. CDR1 and CDR2 (germline): DFQATT, SNEGSKA (reference sequence). These data are taken from a study of OX40 agonist ivuxolimab in advanced cancers. About the study: Earlier anti-PD-1, anti-PD-L1 or anti-CTLA-4 therapy was permitted; 35% to 50% had received some. Partial responses occurred in Three dose-escalation patients, one with hepatocellular carcinoma and two with cutaneous melanoma. General study findings and limits: Certain nonresponders additionally had low normalized T-cell clonal expansion.

The repertoire was sequenced with immunoSEQ multiplex PCR; TCRdb's copy has only in-frame clones and lacks some. The sample has 55,000 to 75,000 clones, around 87% seen once. This TCR was sampled from an adult with an advanced solid tumor such as melanoma, head and neck, liver or kidney cancer. Sample: CD4+ or CD8+ T cells sorted from blood, taken in a trial of the OX40 agonist ivuxolimab. The chain recombines TRBV20-1 with TRBJ2-5; D unclear. CDR3: CSASYETQYF. In DNA form, the CDR3 reads TGCAGTGCTAGTTATGAGACCCAGTACTTC.